Below, one T cell receptor beta chain is given with its context. Antigen unknown. The record originates from a study of CD8 T cells in ankylosing spondylitis. Study-wide points: Ankylosing spondylitis blood appeared to carry a characteristic TCR beta motif of roughly eight highly homologous variants. The clones that were linked to disease were reported to be significantly enriched in matched synovial fluid samples from ankylosing spondylitis patients.

TCRdb re-called the 5' RACE reads through MiXCR, storing one row per CDR3 protein. Among about 330,000 distinct CDR3 sequences listed, roughly 8% were seen once. Germline-derived CDR1 and CDR2 are ENHRY and SYGVKD. This CDR3 contains 15 residues. V shed 1 base and J 4 bases; nucleotides not matched to a gene: 6. The chain has TRBV10-3 and TRBJ2-5; TRBD1 matches 7 bases. The receptor was isolated from a male donor with ankylosing spondylitis. Sequences were obtained from blood, either unsorted or a sorted T cell fraction (not recorded which). The CDR3: CAISELNRGGETQYF. The CDR3, as DNA: TGTGCCATCAGTGAGTTGAACAGGGGTGGAGAGACCCAGTACTTC.